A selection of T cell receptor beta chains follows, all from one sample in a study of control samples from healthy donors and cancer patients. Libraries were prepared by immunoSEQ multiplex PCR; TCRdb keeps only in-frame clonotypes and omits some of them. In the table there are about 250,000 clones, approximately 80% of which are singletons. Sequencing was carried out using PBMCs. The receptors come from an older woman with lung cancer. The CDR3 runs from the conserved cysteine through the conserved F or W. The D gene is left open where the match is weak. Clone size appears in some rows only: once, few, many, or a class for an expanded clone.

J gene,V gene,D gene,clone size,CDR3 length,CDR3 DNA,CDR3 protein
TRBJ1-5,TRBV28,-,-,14,TGTGCCAGCAGTTTTGGGGGGGATGTCCAGCCCCAGCATTTT,CASSFGGDVQPQHF
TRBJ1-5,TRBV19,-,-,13,TGTGCCAGTAGGGATTATAGCAATCAGCCCCAGCATTTT,CASRDYSNQPQHF
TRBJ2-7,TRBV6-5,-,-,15,TGTGCCGGGCGTACCGGGACCGGTGGTAAGGACGAGCAGTACTTC,CAGRTGTGGKDEQYF
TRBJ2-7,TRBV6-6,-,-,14,TGTGCCAGCACTGAGGCAGTTAAATCCTACGAGCAGTACTTC,CASTEAVKSYEQYF
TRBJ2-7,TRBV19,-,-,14,TGTGCCAGTAAAGTTGGGGCAGGGTCATACGAGCAGTACTTC,CASKVGAGSYEQYF
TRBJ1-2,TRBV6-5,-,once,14,TGTGCCAGCAGCTTAGGGCAGGGAGAAGGAGGCTACACCTTC,CASSLGQGEGGYTF
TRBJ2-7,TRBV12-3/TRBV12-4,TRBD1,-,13,TGTGCCAGCAGTCGGGGACAGGGTCGCGAGCAGTACTTC,CASSRGQGREQYF
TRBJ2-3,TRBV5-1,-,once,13,TGCGCCAGCACCCAGGACAGCACAGATACGCAGTATTTT,CASTQDSTDTQYF
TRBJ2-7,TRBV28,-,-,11,TGTGCCAGCAGCGTCAGGTACGAGCAGTACTTC,CASSVRYEQYF
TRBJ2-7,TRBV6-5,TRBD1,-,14,TGTGCCAGCAGTCTATTGGGACAGCCCTACGAGCAGTACTTC,CASSLLGQPYEQYF
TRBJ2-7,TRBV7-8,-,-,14,TGTGCCAGCAGCTTAGAATTTGGGCGAGGGGAGCAGTACTTC,CASSLEFGRGEQYF
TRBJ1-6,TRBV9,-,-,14,TGTGCCAGCAGCGTAGAGGGAACAAAGTCACCCCTCCACTTT,CASSVEGTKSPLHF
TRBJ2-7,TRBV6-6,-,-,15,TGTGCCAGCACCCCACGGGGTAGCGGCACCTACGAGCAGTACTTC,CASTPRGSGTYEQYF
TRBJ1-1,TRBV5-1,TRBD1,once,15,TGCGCCAGCAGCTCTTACCGACAGGGCGGCACTGAAGCTTTCTTT,CASSSYRQGGTEAFF
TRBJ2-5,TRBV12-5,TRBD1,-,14,TGTGCTAGTGGAGGGACAGGGGGCCAAGAGACCCAGTACTTC,CASGGTGGQETQYF
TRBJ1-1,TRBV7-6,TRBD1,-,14,TGTGCCAGCAGCTCCGGGACAGGGGGGACTGAAGCTTTCTTT,CASSSGTGGTEAFF
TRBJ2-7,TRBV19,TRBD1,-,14,TGTGCCAGTAGTAGACAGGGGGGCCTCTACGAGCAGTACTTC,CASSRQGGLYEQYF
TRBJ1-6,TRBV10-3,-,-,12,TGTGCCATCAAAGGGGATAATTCACCCCTCCACTTT,CAIKGDNSPLHF
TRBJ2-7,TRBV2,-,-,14,TGTGCCAGCAGTGCGGGGGAGGCCCCCTACGAGCAGTACTTC,CASSAGEAPYEQYF
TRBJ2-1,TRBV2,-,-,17,TGTGCCAGCAGTGAAGAGGGAGGGGGACAGGATTACAATGAGCAGTTCTTC,CASSEEGGGQDYNEQFF
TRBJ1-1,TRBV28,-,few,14,TGTGCCAGCAGTTTCAAGGGCTGGAGCACTGAAGCTTTCTTT,CASSFKGWSTEAFF
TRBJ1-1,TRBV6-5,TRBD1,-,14,TGTGCCAGCAGTCTAGACAGGGGGGCCTCTGAAGCTTTCTTT,CASSLDRGASEAFF
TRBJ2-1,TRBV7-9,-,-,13,TGTGCCAGCAGCCCGCGATCAGGGAATGAGCAGTTCTTC,CASSPRSGNEQFF
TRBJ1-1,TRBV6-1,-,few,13,TGTGCCAGCAGTGAACATCTCAATACAGAAGCTTTCTTT,CASSEHLNTEAFF
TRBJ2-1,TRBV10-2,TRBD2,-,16,TGCGCCAGCAGCCAGACTAGCGGGATCACAAGACCCGAGCAGTTCTTC,CASSQTSGITRPEQFF
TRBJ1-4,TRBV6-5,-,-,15,TGTGCCAGCAGTCTCGGAGGGGGGGGAGGAGAAAAACTGTTTTTT,CASSLGGGGGEKLFF
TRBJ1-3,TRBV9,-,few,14,TGTGCCAGCAGCGTTATGGGATCAGGAAACACCATATATTTT,CASSVMGSGNTIYF
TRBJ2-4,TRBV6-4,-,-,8,TGTGCCATCTACATTCAGTACTTC,CAIYIQYF
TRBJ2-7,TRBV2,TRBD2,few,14,TGTGCCAGCAGTACTAGCTCCGGGGGGTACGAGCAGTACTTC,CASSTSSGGYEQYF
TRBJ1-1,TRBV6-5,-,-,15,TGTGCCAGCAGTTACGGAGGGGGACATTCGACTGAAGCTTTCTTT,CASSYGGGHSTEAFF
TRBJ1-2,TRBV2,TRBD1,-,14,TGTGCCAGCAGCCTCGACAGGGGTAACTATGGCTACACCTTC,CASSLDRGNYGYTF